The entry that follows covers one T cell receptor (beta chain) sequence. The antigen remains unidentified. This entry belongs to a study of chemoradiotherapy in HPV16-positive cancers. Study in general: Candidate HPV-specific T-cell clones and common TCR motifs came from functional assays in a couple of HPV16-positive patients. Points from the study as a whole: Non-HPV-specific T cells did not expand in tumors during treatment, whereas candidate HPV-specific clones and E7-related motifs did.

The CDR3 is made up of 14 amino acids. V lost 0 bases, J lost 3 bases, and 9 bases lay in between. The germline V gene has CDR1 SGHNT and CDR2 YYREEE (reference sequence). Over chemoradiotherapy, repertoires were sampled more than once. The method was immunoSEQ multiplex PCR; TCRdb's version includes in-frame clones alone and lacks a portion of them. Among tens of thousands of clones listed, under 95% were seen once. The sample here was blood, taken from a patient who underwent chemoradiotherapy. This clonotype was sampled from a human donor with HPV-associated anogenital cancer. The rearrangement joins TRBV5-4 to TRBJ1-1; D is perhaps TRBD1 (5 bases). This CDR3 is CASSLVGGDTEAFF. The CDR3 DNA sequence: TGTGCCAGCAGCTTGGTGGGGGGGGACACTGAAGCTTTCTTT.